The 5 T cell receptor beta chains reported below all come from one sample, sequenced in a study of blood T cell repertoires in COVID-19. Produced via immunoSEQ multiplex PCR; TCRdb's table is partial and in-frame only. The table shows fewer than 75,000 clones, with about 82% occurring only once. The sample comprised peripheral blood. The receptors were gathered from a human donor in a cohort sampled during active COVID-19.

This rearrangement joins TRBV10-3 to TRBJ1-2; a possible D gene is TRBD1 (6 bases). CDR3 size: 16 residues. Germline values: CDR1 ENHRY, CDR2 SYGVKD. V was cut by 6 bases and J by 5 bases, with 22 bases left in between. The CDR3 region has the DNA TGTGCCATCAGAGAACCCGGGACAAGGATTCGGTATGGCTACACCTTC. Translation: CAIREPGTRIRYGYTF.

This clone came up a few times. The chain employs TRBV11-2 and TRBJ1-1, with TRBD1 identical over 7 bases. With 4 bases clipped from V and 7 bases from J, the junction kept 6 bases outside the gene matches. The CDR3 contains 13 residues. CDR1 and CDR2 (germline): SGHAT, FQNNGV. CDR3 coding DNA: TGTGCCAGCAGCTGGGGGACAGCCGATGAAGCTTTCTTT. Translation: CASSWGTADEAFF.

The chain uses TRBV3-1 (or the pseudogene TRBV3-2) and TRBJ1-2; 8 bases agree with TRBD1. Germline V gene data show CDR1 as LGHDT and CDR2 as YNNKEL (reference sequence). The CDR3 covers 14 residues. V lost 3 bases to trimming and J lost 6 bases; unmatched junction nucleotides: 6. The CDR3 DNA follows: TGTGCCAGCAGCCACACTCAGGGGGCTGATGGCTACACCTTC. Translated: CASSHTQGADGYTF.

The sample holds one count of this clone. This chain connects TRBV28 to TRBJ1-1; weak D call: TRBD1 (6 bases). Germline assignment: CDR1 MDHEN and CDR2 SYDVKM. Trimming shortened V by 7 bases and J by 5 bases, and 20 bases separated the two germline ends. There are 15 residues in the CDR3. CDR3 amino acids: CASILGGARGTEAFF. The CDR3 DNA reads TGTGCCAGCATCCTGGGGGGGGCGCGTGGGACTGAAGCTTTCTTT.

The CDR3 region is CASSQMAGGSYNEQFF. The CDR3 nucleotides read TGTGCCAGTAGTCAGATGGCGGGGGGCTCCTACAATGAGCAGTTCTTC. The chain combines TRBV19 with TRBJ2-1; 8 nucleotides line up with TRBD2. Trimming cost V 5 bases and J 0 bases; bases outside gene matches: 6. In germline, CDR1 is LNHDA, CDR2 SQIVND (reference sequence). This CDR3 is 16 amino acids long.